The 30 T cell receptor beta chains presented below share a single source sample, sequenced in a study of identical twins. TCRdb recomputed calls from the 5' RACE reads with MiXCR, one row per CDR3 protein. This sample carries roughly 1,500,000 distinct CDR3 sequences, around 33% of them seen once, and the ten largest clones take about 0.25%. Sequencing was carried out using cord blood. The receptors stem from a newborn girl in good health.

This clonotype was observed a few times. The chain uses TRBV12-3 or TRBV12-4 and TRBJ1-1; 7 bases agree with TRBD1. The ends lost 2 bases at V and 8 bases at J; junction bases unmatched: 5. The CDR3 is made up of 13 amino acids. The CDR3 DNA reads TGTGCCAGCAGTTTAAGACAGGGAGTGGAAGCTTTCTTT. Encoded protein: CASSLRQGVEAFF.

The chain employs TRBV4-2 and TRBJ1-4, with D possibly matching TRBD1 (5 bases). Per germline, CDR1 LGHNA and CDR2 YNFKEQ. The CDR3 has 13 residues. Trimming stripped 3 bases from V and 6 bases from J, with 8 bases between. The CDR3 DNA follows: TGTGCCAGCAGCCACAGGGCGGATGAAAAACTGTTTTTT. Translated: CASSHRADEKLFF.

The chain links TRBV28 to TRBJ2-3; 13 nucleotides line up with TRBD2. Germline CDR1 reads MDHEN; CDR2 reads SYDVKM. CDR3 length: 17 residues. The V segment lost 6 bases and the J segment 5 bases; nucleotides outside the gene matches: 11. The CDR3 nucleotides read TGTGCCAGCAGCCGGACTAGCGGGAGCGGGGTGGAAGATACGCAGTATTTT. Residues: CASSRTSGSGVEDTQYF.

The chain links TRBV27 to TRBJ1-4; D remains unclear. CDR3 size: 13 residues. V lost 6 bases and J 8 bases, leaving 13 bases between the germline ends. Looked up from germline, CDR1 is MNHEY and CDR2 is SMNVEV (reference sequence). The CDR3 bases are TGTGCCAGCAGCTTCTGGAGAGGGGAAAAACTGTTTTTT. Translation gives CASSFWRGEKLFF.

The chain has TRBV9 and TRBJ2-1, with TRBD1 as a possible D gene (6 bases). In germline, CDR1 is SGDLS, CDR2 YYNGEE. The CDR3 loop spans 13 amino acids. Trimming removed 2 bases from V and 5 bases from J, with 8 bases in between. The CDR3 spells CASSVWDNNEQFF. CDR3 nucleotide sequence: TGTGCCAGCAGCGTCTGGGACAACAATGAGCAGTTCTTC.

J is TRBJ1-5 and V is TRBV11-2; D is possibly TRBD1 (6 bases). Trimming cost V 0 bases and J 3 bases, with 6 bases left between them. The germline gives CDR1 SGHAT, CDR2 FQNNGV. This CDR3 is built from 14 residues. CDR3 amino acids: CASSLEGHNQPQHF. The CDR3 DNA is TGTGCCAGCAGCTTAGAGGGACACAATCAGCCCCAGCATTTT.

This clonotype has only a few counts. The rearrangement joins TRBV12-5 to TRBJ1-5; unclear D gene. CDR1 is LGHNT and CDR2 is FRNRAP in the germline V gene. The CDR3 spans 13 residues. The V gene lost 3 bases and the J gene lost 2 bases, with 5 bases spanning the gap. CDR3 in amino acids: CASGFQGNQPQHF. The CDR3 DNA reads as TGTGCTAGTGGTTTCCAGGGCAATCAGCCCCAGCATTTT. Variable domain in full (rest from reference TRBV12-5 and TRBJ1-5): DARVTQTPRHKVTEMGQEVTMRCQPILGHNTVFWYRQTMMQGLELLAYFRNRAPLDDSGMPKDRFSAEMPDATLATLKIQPSEPRDSAVYFCASGFQGNQPQHFGDGTRLSIL.

Only a few counts were recorded for this clonotype. V is TRBV4-1 and J is TRBJ2-5; 12 positions agree with TRBD2. The CDR3 runs to 15 residues. CDR1 and CDR2 (germline): MGHRA, YSYEKL. V shed 4 bases and J 4 bases; nucleotides not matched to a gene: 4. In DNA, the CDR3 is TGCGCCAGCAGCCGCACGGGACTAGCGGGAGAGACCCAGTACTTC. Translated, it gives CASSRTGLAGETQYF.

The CDR3 region is CASRAGTSEYDEQFF. The CDR3, as DNA: TGTGCCAGCAGGGCCGGGACTAGCGAATACGATGAGCAGTTCTTC. The chain uses TRBV6-6 and TRBJ2-1, with TRBD2 matching 10 bases. After removal of 6 bases from V and 8 bases from J, the junction contained 10 bases not matched to a gene. The CDR3 loop spans 15 amino acids. Germline lookup yields CDR1 MNHNY and CDR2 SVGAGI (reference sequence).

The rearrangement links TRBV24-1 to TRBJ2-5; maybe TRBD1 (5 bases). The assigned J gene may be wrong: the sequence end matches TRBJ2-4 better. The CDR3 has 12 residues. The germline V gene has CDR1 KGHDR and CDR2 SFDVKD. CDR3 in amino acids: CATSGSGNIQYF. The CDR3 nucleotides read TGTGCCACCAGTGGTTCAGGGAACATTCAGTACTTC.

The chain carries TRBV12-3 or TRBV12-4 and TRBJ2-1, with D uncertain. CDR3 length equals 14 residues. The ends were cut back, 2 bases at V and 7 bases at J, with 12 bases in the middle. The DNA of the CDR3 is TGTGCCAGCAGTTTAAGGCAGGATAAGAATGAGCAGTTCTTC. Its protein is CASSLRQDKNEQFF.

As to this clonotype: A junction boundary mismatches the germline segment, possibly from a read error. The chain links TRBV3-1 to TRBJ2-7; no firm D call. The germline V gene encodes CDR1 LGHDT and CDR2 YNNKEL (reference sequence). CDR3 length: 14 amino acids. As DNA, the CDR3 is TGTACCAGCAGCCAAGATCCTGACTTGGGGATCCAGTACTTC. This encodes CTSSQDPDLGIQYF.

This clonotype was picked up a small number of times. The gene calls are TRBV2 and TRBJ2-1; TRBD2 aligns across 8 bases. The germline CDR1 and CDR2 sequences are SNHLY and FYNNEI. CDR3 length: 15 amino acids. With V trimmed by 6 bases and J by 2 bases, 6 bases remained unmatched. The CDR3 protein is CASRTPGLAYNEQFF. CDR3 coding DNA: TGTGCCAGCAGAACACCGGGACTAGCCTACAATGAGCAGTTCTTC.

The rearrangement uses TRBV12-3 or TRBV12-4 and TRBJ1-2; tentatively, D is TRBD1 (6 bases). V lost 5 bases and J 4 bases, leaving 11 bases between the germline ends. CDR3 length equals 13 residues. For the CDR3, the DNA is TGTGCCAGCAGTGGGGACAAAGCCTATGGCTACACCTTC. Translation: CASSGDKAYGYTF.

As regards this clonotype: The CDR3 end shows no conserved phenylalanine or tryptophan, and so a read error is likely. This sequence joins TRBV5-6 and TRBJ1-2, with 7 bases that match TRBD1. Germline assignment: CDR1 SGHDT and CDR2 YYEEEE. The CDR3 length is 15 residues. The trim removed 1 base at V and 4 bases at J, leaving 7 bases unmatched. The CDR3 nucleotides are TGTGCCAGCAGCTTGAGAATGGGACAGCCCTATGGCTACACCCTC. Amino acid sequence: CASSLRMGQPYGYTL.

This clonotype has more than one count but fewer than ten. This chain links TRBV4-2 with TRBJ2-1; 7 nucleotides line up with TRBD1. The J call is in doubt because the DNA end fits TRBJ2-7 better. Looked up from germline, CDR1 is LGHNA and CDR2 is YNFKEQ. There are 15 residues in the CDR3. The CDR3 sequence: CASSLGQFDYNEQYF. The CDR3, as DNA: TGTGCCAGCAGCCTGGGACAGTTTGACTACAATGAGCAGTACTTC.

In this sample, this clonotype turned up a few times. The CDR3 sequence is CAISDLEGWGYTF. As DNA, the CDR3 is TGTGCCATCAGTGATCTGGAGGGGTGGGGCTACACCTTC. The V and J genes are TRBV10-3 and TRBJ1-2, with D possibly being TRBD1 (5 bases). The ends were cut back, 3 bases at V and 8 bases at J, with 13 bases in the middle. Germline values: CDR1 ENHRY, CDR2 SYGVKD. CDR3 length: 13 amino acids.

This chain links TRBV4-1 with TRBJ2-3, with 7 positions matching TRBD2. Unmatched junction bases numbered 7, after V lost 4 bases and J lost 0 bases. The CDR3 runs 16 residues. Germline V CDR1 and CDR2: MGHRA, YSYEKL. CDR3 region: CASSPNLAVSTDTQYF. The CDR3 DNA reads TGCGCCAGCAGCCCCAACCTAGCGGTTAGCACAGATACGCAGTATTTT.

This clonotype was recorded a few times. The chain has TRBV7-2 and TRBJ2-5; 7 positions match TRBD2. TRBJ2-7 matches the DNA end more closely, so the J call is doubtful. Germline values: CDR1 SGHTA, CDR2 FQGNSA. CDR3 length: 13 residues. CDR3 sequence (DNA): TGTGCCAGCACCCTGACTAGCTTTCACGAGCAGTACTTC. Protein sequence: CASTLTSFHEQYF.

This chain joins TRBV12-5 and TRBJ1-6, with 8 bases identical to TRBD1. This CDR3 region has 17 residues. The junction had 9 bases not matched to a gene; V was cut back by 3 bases and J by 5 bases. Germline CDR1 LGHNT, CDR2 FRNRAP. The CDR3 sequence: CASGFNTGTGNNSPLHF. The CDR3, as DNA: TGTGCTAGTGGTTTTAATACCGGGACAGGCAATAATTCACCCCTCCACTTT.

This clonotype was recorded once. V gene TRBV27 combines with J gene TRBJ2-7, with TRBD2 identical over 9 bases. The trim removed 5 bases at V and 4 bases at J, leaving 6 bases unmatched. The germline gives CDR1 MNHEY, CDR2 SMNVEV (reference sequence). There are 14 residues in the CDR3. CDR3 DNA: TGTGCCAGCAGTATAGCGGGAGCTCGGTACGAGCAGTACTTC. Protein sequence: CASSIAGARYEQYF.

This clonotype was recorded at least ten times. The V gene is TRBV20-1, the J gene TRBJ1-6; no reliable D call. Germline V gene lookup returns CDR1 DFQATT and CDR2 SNEGSKA (reference sequence). The CDR3 covers 12 residues. Trimming took 2 bases from V and 7 from J, leaving 6 bases between them. CDR3: CSARRTNSPLHF. CDR3 coding DNA: TGCAGTGCTAGACGGACCAATTCACCCCTCCACTTT.

This clonotype was picked up many times. V is TRBV20-1 and J is TRBJ2-5; weak D call: TRBD2 (7 bases). Trimming shortened V by 2 bases and J by 1 base, and 11 bases separated the two germline ends. The CDR3 runs to 14 residues. Germline V lookup: CDR1 DFQATT, CDR2 SNEGSKA (reference sequence). CDR3 bases: TGCAGTGCTAGAATAGGGGGGGGCCAAGAGACCCAGTACTTC. This gives the protein CSARIGGGQETQYF.

Only a few counts were recorded for this clonotype. The chain combines TRBV12-3 or TRBV12-4 with TRBJ2-1; no clear D gene. The CDR3 has 18 residues. Trimming shortened V by 0 bases and J by 0 bases, and 15 bases separated the two germline ends. The DNA of the CDR3 is TGTGCCAGCAGTTTAGCCCTCTTTAGAGAGAGCTCCTACAATGAGCAGTTCTTC. Its protein is CASSLALFRESSYNEQFF.

This clonotype came up a few times. This sequence joins TRBV2 and TRBJ1-1, with 7 bases identical to TRBD1. The V gene end was trimmed by 4 bases and the J gene end by 4 bases; junction bases not matched to a gene: 6. The CDR3 totals 14 residues. Germline-derived CDR1 and CDR2 are SNHLY and FYNNEI. The CDR3 is CASSVVQGSTEAFF. CDR3 nucleotide sequence: TGTGCCAGCAGTGTAGTACAGGGGAGCACTGAAGCTTTCTTT.

This clonotype was counted a few times. V usage is TRBV6-2 or TRBV6-3 and J usage is TRBJ2-5; tentative D call: TRBD1 (6 bases). Germline V CDR1 and CDR2: MNHEY, SVGEGT. Trimming took off 6 bases at V and 4 bases at J, with 12 bases between the two ends. The CDR3 runs 13 residues. This CDR3 reads CASRRGQTETQYF. CDR3 bases: TGTGCCAGCAGACGAGGACAGACAGAGACCCAGTACTTC.

The chain employs TRBV5-8 and TRBJ2-1; D is undetermined. The ends were cut back, 4 bases at V and 0 bases at J, with 11 bases in the middle. This CDR3 is built from 15 residues. Germline-derived CDR1 and CDR2 are SGHTS and YDEGEE. CDR3 region: CASSPGISSYNEQFF. As DNA, the CDR3 is TGTGCCAGCAGCCCCGGAATAAGCTCCTACAATGAGCAGTTCTTC.

V is TRBV6-1 and J is TRBJ1-4; D is uncertain. This CDR3 is built from 13 residues. Germline V lookup: CDR1 MNHNS, CDR2 SASEGT. V shed 6 bases and J shed 0 bases, with 5 bases lying between them. The CDR3 region has the DNA TGTGCCAGCAGGATTTCAACTAATGAAAAACTGTTTTTT. Its translation is CASRISTNEKLFF.

On this clonotype itself: The junction shows a germline mismatch at one end, possibly a read error. The CDR3 reads CASSLRTTNTRELFF. The CDR3 DNA reads TGCGCCAGCAGCTTGAGGACTACAAACACCAGGGAGCTGTTTTTT. The J gene is TRBJ2-2, the V gene TRBV5-1; possible D gene TRBD2, 6 bases. Germline-derived CDR1 and CDR2 are SGHRS and YFSETQ. The CDR3 extends over 15 amino acids.

The CDR3 is CSATGLKTTYNEQYF. The CDR3 coding sequence is TGCAGTGCCACGGGACTCAAGACGACTTACAATGAGCAGTACTTC. V and J are TRBV20-1 and TRBJ2-1; a possible D gene is TRBD2 (6 bases). The J call may be incorrect, as the DNA end agrees better with TRBJ2-7. Germline assignment: CDR1 DFQATT and CDR2 SNEGSKA (reference sequence). This CDR3 region has 15 residues.